Presented here are 9 T cell receptor beta chains from one specimen sequenced in a study of T-cell reconstitution after alpha-beta-depleted transplantation in children. TCRbeta library construction was performed incorporating unique molecular identifiers. TCRdb reanalysed the PCR reads using MiXCR and keeps one entry per CDR3 protein. The sample carries approximately 83,000 distinct CDR3 sequences, 7.5% to 9.5% recorded once. Sequencing was performed on PBMCs from the stem cell graft donor, taken from the stem cell graft. Receptors originate from a human donor who donated a stem cell graft to a child with congenital amegakaryocytic thrombocytopenia.

This clonotype has ten or more counts. V gene TRBV9 combines with J gene TRBJ1-1; possibly TRBD1 for D (6 bases). This CDR3 has 13 amino acids. Trimming stripped 5 bases from V and 1 base from J, with 9 bases between. Looked up from germline, CDR1 is SGDLS and CDR2 is YYNGEE. CDR3: CASRPGQNTEAFF. As DNA, the CDR3 is TGTGCCAGCAGGCCGGGACAGAACACTGAAGCTTTCTTT.

The table lists this clonotype with a few counts. The chain carries TRBV5-1 and TRBJ2-3; possible D gene TRBD1, 5 bases. CDR1 is SGHRS, CDR2 YFSETQ, per germline. CDR3 length: 15 amino acids. Trimming removed 0 bases from V and 3 bases from J, with 11 bases in between. The CDR3 spells CASSLVGVMTDTQYF. CDR3 nucleotides: TGCGCCAGCAGCTTGGTAGGGGTTATGACAGATACGCAGTATTTT.

For this clonotype: Mismatch with germline at one junction end may stem from a read error. This rearrangement joins TRBV5-1 to TRBJ1-6; D is uncertain. The CDR3 runs to 16 residues. Germline-derived CDR1 and CDR2 are SGHRS and YFSETQ. Here the CDR3 DNA reads TGCGCCAGCAGCTCGGACTTGCTCTATTCTAATTCACCCCTCCACTTC. It codes for CASSSDLLYSNSPLHF.

Ten or more counts support this clonotype. V usage is TRBV6-5 and J usage is TRBJ2-7; a weak D match, TRBD1 (5 bases). Germline CDR1 MNHEY, CDR2 SVGAGI. Trimming cost V 6 bases and J 4 bases, with 13 bases left between them. CDR3 size: 13 residues. CDR3 in amino acids: CASSRHRTYEQYF. The CDR3 nucleotides are TGTGCCAGCAGCCGCCACAGGACATACGAGCAGTACTTC.

This clonotype has only a few counts. The chain is built from TRBV12-3 or TRBV12-4 and TRBJ2-2; D is perhaps TRBD1 (6 bases). The V and J ends lost 5 bases and 1 base respectively, with 11 bases between them. This CDR3 spans 15 amino acids. The DNA for the CDR3 is TGTGCCAGCAGTCCGGAGACAGGGAACACCGGGGAGCTGTTTTTT. Its protein is CASSPETGNTGELFF.

This clonotype was seen many times. The CDR3 region is CAIGQGTDTQYF. The CDR3 DNA follows: TGTGCCATAGGACAGGGCACAGATACGCAGTATTTT. The chain uses TRBV10-3 and TRBJ2-3; 7 nucleotides agree with TRBD1. From germline, CDR1 is ENHRY and CDR2 SYGVKD. The V and J ends lost 9 bases and 1 base, in that order; junction bases with no gene match: 1. The CDR3 consists of 12 residues.

This clonotype was found many times. This rearrangement joins TRBV28 to TRBJ1-2; D gene ambiguous. CDR3 length: 13 amino acids. Germline V gene sequence: CDR1 MDHEN, CDR2 SYDVKM. V lost 6 bases, J lost 4 bases, and 12 bases lay in between. DNA of the CDR3: TGTGCCAGCAGCCTGAGTCAAACCTATGGCTACACCTTC. It specifies CASSLSQTYGYTF.

This clonotype was seen repeatedly, ten times or more. The gene calls are TRBV5-1 and TRBJ2-7; no definite D call. Germline lookup yields CDR1 SGHRS and CDR2 YFSETQ. V lost 1 base and J lost 4, with 9 bases in between. CDR3 length equals 13 residues. The DNA of the CDR3 is TGCGCCAGCAGCTTGCGGCCCGCATACGAGCAGTACTTC. Translation: CASSLRPAYEQYF.

The sample holds many counts of this clonotype. This sequence joins TRBV4-1 and TRBJ2-7; TRBD2 matches 8 bases. The CDR3 is 15 residues long. Germline lookup yields CDR1 MGHRA and CDR2 YSYEKL. V was clipped by 2 bases and J by 2 bases; unmatched bases: 5. CDR3 DNA: TGCGCCAGCAGCCAAACTCTAGCGGGTACCTACGAGCAGTACTTC. Translated: CASSQTLAGTYEQYF.